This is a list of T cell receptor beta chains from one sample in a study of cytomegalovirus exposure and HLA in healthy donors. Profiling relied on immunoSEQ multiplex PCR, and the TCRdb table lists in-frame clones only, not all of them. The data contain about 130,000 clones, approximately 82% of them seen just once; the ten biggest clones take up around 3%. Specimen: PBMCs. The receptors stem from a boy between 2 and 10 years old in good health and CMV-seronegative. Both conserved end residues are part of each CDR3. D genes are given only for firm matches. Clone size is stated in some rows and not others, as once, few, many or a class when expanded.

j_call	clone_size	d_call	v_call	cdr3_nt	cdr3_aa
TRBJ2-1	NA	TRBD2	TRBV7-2	TGTGCCAGCAGCTTAGTAACGGGGAGACGGGGGGATGAGCAGTTCTTC	CASSLVTGRRGDEQFF
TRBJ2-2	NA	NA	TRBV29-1	TGCAGCGGGGGCAGCGGGGAGCTGTTTTTT	CSGGSGELFF
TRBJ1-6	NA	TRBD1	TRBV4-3	TGCGCCAGCAGCCAAGATCGGGACAGGGTAAATTCACCCCTCCACTTT	CASSQDRDRVNSPLHF
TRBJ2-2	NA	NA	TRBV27	TGTGCCAGCAGCCGGGACTTCTCGAACACCGGGGAGCTGTTTTTT	CASSRDFSNTGELFF
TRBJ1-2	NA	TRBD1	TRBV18	TGTGCCAGCTCCACACCATTGGGACAGGGGGAAATACCTAACTATGGCTACACCTTC	CASSTPLGQGEIPNYGYTF
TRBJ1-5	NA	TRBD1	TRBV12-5	TGTGCTAGTGGTCCGGACAGGGTGGGCAATCAGCCCCAGCATTTT	CASGPDRVGNQPQHF
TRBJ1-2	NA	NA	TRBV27	TGTGCCAGCAGTTTATCAGTCAGAAACTATGGCTACACCTTC	CASSLSVRNYGYTF
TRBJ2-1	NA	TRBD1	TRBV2	TGTGCCAGCGGCCACCAGGGGACAGGTTTCAATGAGCAGTTCTTC	CASGHQGTGFNEQFF
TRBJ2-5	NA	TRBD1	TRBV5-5	TGTGCCAGCAGCTCCCCAGGGGGAGAGACCCAGTACTTC	CASSSPGGETQYF
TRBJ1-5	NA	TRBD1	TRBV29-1	TGCAGCGTACAGGGGGTCGATCAGCCCCAGCATTTT	CSVQGVDQPQHF
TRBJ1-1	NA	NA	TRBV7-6	TGTGCCAGCAGCTTAGCCAGGACATGTGAAGCTTTCTTT	CASSLARTCEAFF
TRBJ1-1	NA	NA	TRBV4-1	TGCGCCAGCAGCCAAGCATCGGGTTTCGGGAGCACTGAAGCTTTCTTT	CASSQASGFGSTEAFF
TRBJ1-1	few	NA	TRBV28	TGTGCCAGCAGTTCTCTCAGGGGCCTTTGGAACACTGAAGCTTTCTTT	CASSSLRGLWNTEAFF
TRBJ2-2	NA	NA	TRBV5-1	TGCGCCAGCAGCTTGCGCCCTCCTCAGGGGATCGGGACCGGGGAGCTGTTTTTT	CASSLRPPQGIGTGELFF
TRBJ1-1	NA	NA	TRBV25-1	TGTGCCAGCTCCCCCGGTCGGGGGGCCCGGGACACTGAAGCTTTCTTT	CASSPGRGARDTEAFF
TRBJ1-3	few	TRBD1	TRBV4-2	TGTGCCAGCAGCCGAGGGACAGGCGGAAACACCATATATTTT	CASSRGTGGNTIYF